This T cell receptor (beta chain) was identified in a study of T cell responses to AZD1222 COVID-19 vaccine (TCRdb year 2021). With respect to the entire study: A total of roughly 240 trial participants underwent TCR sequencing, of whom 207 received two doses of AZD1222 and approximately 25 received two doses of the MenACWY control vaccine. Trial participants were enrolled by age into 18-55, 56-69 and 70-plus year subgroups, with around 140, 26 and 57 TCR-sequenced participants respectively.

The CDR3 regions of human TCRbeta chains were analyzed by immunosequencing. As for the original processing: Repertoire TCRs were matched against a reference library of SARS-CoV-2-specific TCRs generated with the MIRA antigen-specificity platform. Breadth was defined as the fraction of unique TCRs that were SARS-CoV-2-associated, and depth was defined as the fraction of total T cells that were SARS-CoV-2-associated. Each spike-specific TCR was assigned to its reactive spike region and to a CD4 or CD8 class using the MIRA data. Log10-transformed breadth and depth values were compared by one-way ANOVA with Sidak's multiple comparisons tests. The source is immuneACCESS, and TCRdb retained only in-frame sequences with V and J called. Part of the clones is not carried over; for the studies checked, unresolved V genes explain less than half of this, and the remainder is unexplained. V, J and clone size were drawn from that table, and D and trimming were deduced from the DNA. The sample profile shows around 140,000 clones; roughly 93% of them were found once. The ten top clones hold around 12% of the sample.

The sample's time point label, in plain terms: sample from adult after SARS-CoV-2 infection, after symptom onset. A couple of convalescent COVID-19 patients, sampled after symptom onset from adults with prior SARS-CoV-2 infection, were also TCR-sequenced for comparison. Note on this clone: Its antigen is unknown. No base-level quality is on record; no much larger clone is a single base apart.

General conclusions and limits of the study: Reportedly, almost half of the unique spike-specific TCRs recognized epitopes lying outside the regions that are mutated in the B.1.351 and B.1.1.7 variants. Participants were mostly white British, with more females than males. The authors suggested clonal diversity may have been underestimated. No day 14 peak-response samples were available, so repertoires were characterized only after the peak T cell response. After two AZD1222 doses, both the breadth and the depth of spike-specific TCRs were significantly higher than at day 0 and than in MenACWY recipients. Only five or six AZD1222 recipients were SARS-CoV-2 seropositive at baseline, limiting conclusions about previously exposed vaccinees. Vaccine-associated CD4 TCRs spanned the whole spike protein, with dominant responses in regions 160-218 and 743-854. In the small 56-69-year group, the increase in depth fell short of significance, most likely because of low power.

The junction shows trimming of 5 bases on V and 5 bases on J, plus 15 bases between the germline ends. From cysteine to phenylalanine, the CDR3 is 14 amino acids long. Only CDR3 DNA is held: 42 bases, read in frame from base 1. According to the germline V gene (reference sequence), CDR1 reads MNHEY and CDR2 reads SMNVEV. Sequenced here: peripheral blood, sampled after recovery from COVID-19. This clonotype originated in an adult who had recovered from COVID-19. This chain is built from TRBV27 and TRBJ2-5; the D call is tentative, TRBD1 or TRBD2, as each matches 5 bases. The CDR3 in this case is CASSRPGPGETQYF. The nucleotide sequence reads as follows: TGTGCCAGCAGTAGACCGGGGCCGGGGGAGACCCAGTACTTC.